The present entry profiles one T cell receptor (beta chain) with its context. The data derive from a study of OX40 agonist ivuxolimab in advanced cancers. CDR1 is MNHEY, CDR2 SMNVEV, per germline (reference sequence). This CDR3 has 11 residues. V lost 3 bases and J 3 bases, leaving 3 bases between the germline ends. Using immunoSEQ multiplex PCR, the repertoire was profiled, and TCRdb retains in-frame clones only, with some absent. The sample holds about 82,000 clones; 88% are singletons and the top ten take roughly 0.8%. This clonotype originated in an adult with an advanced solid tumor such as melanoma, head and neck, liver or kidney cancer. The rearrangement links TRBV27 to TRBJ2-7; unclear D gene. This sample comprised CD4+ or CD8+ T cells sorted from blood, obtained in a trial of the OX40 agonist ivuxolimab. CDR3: CASSLGYEQYF. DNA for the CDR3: TGTGCCAGCAGTTTGGGCTACGAGCAGTACTTC.